Following are 21 T cell receptor beta chains from one sample sequenced in a study of cytomegalovirus exposure and HLA in healthy donors (dated by TCRdb to 2015 to 2018). Libraries were prepared through the immunoSEQ multiplex PCR assay. The multiplex PCR relied on a mix of 60 forward primers for TCR Vbeta segments and 13 reverse primers for TCR Jbeta segments. Drawn from immuneACCESS, this table holds only the in-frame rearrangements with V and J called that TCRdb kept. Clones are partly lost; checked studies trace under half to an unresolved V gene and leave the rest unexplained. Here the sample has some 120,000 clones; 75% to 90% occur a single time. 20% of the sample is in the top ten clones. Sequencing was carried out using PBMCs. Source of these receptors: a young man in good health and CMV-seropositive.

This clone was counted a single time. V is TRBV12-5 and J is TRBJ1-3, with D perhaps TRBD1 (5 bases). Germline values: CDR1 LGHNT, CDR2 FRNRAP. V lost 1 base, J lost 0 bases, and 16 bases lay in between. This CDR3 is built from 18 residues. The CDR3 DNA follows: TGTGCTAGTGGTTTGGAGGGGAAAGAGTACGGCTCTGGAAACACCATATATTTT. It codes for CASGLEGKEYGSGNTIYF.

This clone was seen just once. The rearrangement links TRBV5-1 to TRBJ1-6; a possible D gene is TRBD1 (5 bases). Germline values: CDR1 SGHRS, CDR2 YFSETQ. Trimming took off 3 bases at V and 8 bases at J, with 12 bases between the two ends. CDR3 size: 14 residues. The CDR3 bases are TGCGCCAGCAGCTGGGGGGGGACTGATTCACCCCTCCACTTT. It is translated as CASSWGGTDSPLHF.

This clone was found once. This chain links TRBV27 with TRBJ2-2; 10 positions agree with TRBD2. Germline V gene data show CDR1 as MNHEY and CDR2 as SMNVEV (reference sequence). CDR3 length: 17 amino acids. V was clipped by 7 bases and J by 7 bases; unmatched bases: 15. CDR3 DNA: TGTGCCAGCACGTCTCTTTCGAGCGGGGGGGCGAGCGGGGAGCTGTTTTTT. This encodes CASTSLSSGGASGELFF.

The rearrangement uses TRBV27 and TRBJ1-5; TRBD1 matches at 9 bases. This CDR3 region has 17 residues. The junction had 12 bases not matched to a gene; V was cut back by 2 bases and J by 7 bases. Germline CDR1 and CDR2: MNHEY and SMNVEV (reference sequence). The CDR3 region is CASSLMWPGTGNQPQHF. The CDR3 bases are TGTGCCAGCAGTTTAATGTGGCCCGGGACAGGGAACCAGCCCCAGCATTTT.

The chain employs TRBV2 and TRBJ1-1; D is possibly TRBD1 (5 bases). The CDR3 is 15 residues long. Trimming removed 9 bases from V and 1 base from J, with 18 bases in between. Germline V lookup: CDR1 SNHLY, CDR2 FYNNEI. The CDR3 nucleotides read TGTGCCAGAGAAGTGACAGAGGAGGGGAACACTGAAGCTTTCTTT. Its protein product is CAREVTEEGNTEAFF.

V is TRBV11-2 and J is TRBJ2-2, with D perhaps TRBD1 (7 bases). The germline CDR1 and CDR2 sequences are SGHAT and FQNNGV. V lost 4 bases, J lost 7 bases, and 16 bases lay in between. The CDR3 loop spans 15 amino acids. The CDR3: CASSSLPGGGGELFF. CDR3 nucleotide sequence: TGTGCCAGCAGCTCCCTGCCAGGGGGAGGCGGGGAGCTGTTTTTT.

The chain joins TRBV4-1 to TRBJ2-3; 10 bases agree with TRBD2. CDR1 and CDR2 from the germline V gene are MGHRA and YSYEKL. V trimming: 0 bases; J trimming: 2 bases; junction bases outside the gene matches: 8. The CDR3 loop spans 18 amino acids. CDR3 nucleotides: TGCGCCAGCAGCCAAGATCGTGCTAGCGGGGGAATCACAGATACGCAGTATTTT. Its translation is CASSQDRASGGITDTQYF.

This chain links TRBV4-1 with TRBJ2-5; 7 bases match TRBD1. This CDR3 has 17 amino acids. The V gene's germline CDR1 is MGHRA and CDR2 YSYEKL. V dropped 0 bases and J dropped 11; count of bases not matched to a gene: 18. This chain's CDR3 is CASSQERSGQLKGEQYF. The CDR3, as DNA: TGCGCCAGCAGCCAAGAAAGGTCGGGACAGCTTAAAGGGGAGCAGTACTTC.

V gene TRBV27 combines with J gene TRBJ2-3; 8 nucleotides agree with TRBD2. After removal of 1 base from V and 2 bases from J, the junction contained 11 bases not matched to a gene. The CDR3 extends over 18 amino acids. Germline V gene data show CDR1 as MNHEY and CDR2 as SMNVEV (reference sequence). Here the CDR3 DNA reads TGTGCCAGCAGTTTATTATCTGCGCGGGGGGCGAACACAGATACGCAGTATTTT. This encodes CASSLLSARGANTDTQYF.

This sequence joins TRBV7-9 and TRBJ2-3, with 13 bases aligning to TRBD2. This CDR3 is built from 17 residues. Losses at the gene ends were 1 base for V and 5 bases for J; bases not matched to a gene: 6. CDR1 SEHNR and CDR2 FQNEAQ come from the germline V gene (reference sequence). The CDR3 reads CASSLGTSGGPGDTQYF. CDR3 DNA: TGTGCCAGCAGCTTAGGGACTAGCGGGGGACCAGGAGATACGCAGTATTTT.

The CDR3 spells CASSEIRGSAEAFF. CDR3 sequence (DNA): TGCGCCAGCAGTGAGATTCGAGGGAGCGCTGAAGCTTTCTTT. This chain links TRBV10-1 with TRBJ1-1; D ambiguous. Germline assignment: CDR1 WNHNN and CDR2 SYGVQD (reference sequence). The CDR3 totals 14 residues. The V and J ends lost 2 bases and 6 bases respectively, with 13 bases between them.

The table lists this clone with a count of one. The chain recombines TRBV11-3 with TRBJ1-3; maybe TRBD1 (6 bases). CDR3 length: 15 residues. Germline assignment: CDR1 SGHNT and CDR2 YENEEA. V was clipped by 4 bases and J by 0 bases, with 10 bases between them. The CDR3 region is CASSYTGLSGNTIYF. DNA for the CDR3: TGTGCCAGCAGCTACACAGGGCTCTCTGGAAACACCATATATTTT.

The V gene is TRBV6-4, the J gene TRBJ2-1; D perhaps matches TRBD2 (6 bases). The V gene's germline CDR1 is MRHNA and CDR2 SNTAGT. CDR3 length equals 17 residues. Trimming left V 1 base short and J 8 bases short, with 21 bases between. The CDR3 region has the DNA TGTGCCAGCAGTGACTACTTTACAATCCAGGGAGGAGATGAGCAGTTCTTC. Amino acids: CASSDYFTIQGGDEQFF.

This clone turned up a few times. The V gene is TRBV5-1, the J gene TRBJ1-1, with 8 bases matching TRBD1. Looked up from germline, CDR1 is SGHRS and CDR2 is YFSETQ. The junction had 3 bases not matched to a gene; V was cut back by 3 bases and J by 5 bases. The CDR3 extends over 13 amino acids. The DNA for the CDR3 is TGCGCCAGCAGCTGGACAGGGCTTACTGAAGCTTTCTTT. Amino acid sequence: CASSWTGLTEAFF. Full variable domain (missing parts from reference TRBV5-1 and TRBJ1-1): KAGVTQTPRYLIKTRGQQVTLSCSPISGHRSVSWYQQTPGQGLQFLFEYFSETQRNKGNFPGRFSGRQFSNSRSEMNVSTLELGDSALYLCASSWTGLTEAFFGQGTRLTVV.

The CDR3 loop reads CASAFLGGGVDTQYF. The CDR3 coding sequence is TGTGCCAGCGCATTTCTTGGAGGGGGGGTAGATACGCAGTATTTT. The gene calls are TRBV2 and TRBJ2-3, with D maybe TRBD2 (7 bases). V was trimmed by 8 bases and J by 5 bases, leaving 20 bases between them. The CDR3 runs to 15 residues. The germline gives CDR1 SNHLY, CDR2 FYNNEI.

This clone was seen only a few times. The CDR3 DNA follows: TGTGCCAGCAGCTTTCTAGCCAAAAACATTCAGTACTTC. Translating it yields CASSFLAKNIQYF. The chain combines TRBV7-9 with TRBJ2-4; the D is unclear. The CDR3 extends over 13 amino acids. V was pared by 3 bases and J by 0 bases, with 3 bases between. The germline V gene encodes CDR1 SEHNR and CDR2 FQNEAQ (reference sequence).

A word on this clone: Within the sample, other DNA sequences also encode this same CDR3. The chain employs TRBV19 and TRBJ1-2; 10 nucleotides agree with TRBD1. V shed 4 bases and J 0 bases; nucleotides not matched to a gene: 2. The CDR3 length is 15 residues. Germline V gene lookup returns CDR1 LNHDA and CDR2 SQIVND (reference sequence). CDR3 sequence (DNA): TGTGCCAGTAGTAGACAGGGGGCGACTAACTATGGCTACACCTTC. This gives the protein CASSRQGATNYGYTF.

The rearrangement uses TRBV7-9 and TRBJ1-1, with 9 bases identical to TRBD1. CDR1 SEHNR and CDR2 FQNEAQ come from the germline V gene (reference sequence). The CDR3 covers 17 residues. Unmatched junction bases numbered 10, after V lost 5 bases and J lost 0 bases. The CDR3 reads CASSDKTGTGMNTEAFF. DNA of the CDR3: TGTGCCAGCAGCGATAAGACCGGGACAGGGATGAACACTGAAGCTTTCTTT.

This clone was seen a handful of times. Other DNA sequences in this sample translate to the same CDR3. The chain is built from TRBV9 and TRBJ1-1; perhaps TRBD1 as D (5 bases). Germline assignment: CDR1 SGDLS and CDR2 YYNGEE. This CDR3 contains 13 residues. With 3 bases removed from V and 2 bases from J, the gap between germline ends came to 8 bases. CDR3 loop: CASSATVNTEAFF. As DNA, the CDR3 is TGTGCCAGCAGCGCGACAGTTAACACTGAAGCTTTCTTT.

V is TRBV6-6 and J is TRBJ2-7; 7 nucleotides line up with TRBD1. Germline CDR1 reads MNHNY; CDR2 reads SVGAGI (reference sequence). This CDR3 spans 13 amino acids. The ends lost 3 bases at V and 5 bases at J; junction bases unmatched: 4. The DNA of the CDR3 is TGTGCCAGCAGTTATAACCAGGGGGACGAGCAGTACTTC. Protein product: CASSYNQGDEQYF.

J is TRBJ1-2 and V is TRBV5-4; 8 nucleotides line up with TRBD1. V shed 0 bases, J shed 3 bases, and the junction held 4 bases outside the gene matches. This CDR3 has 15 amino acids. Germline assignment: CDR1 SGHNT and CDR2 YYREEE (reference sequence). Here the CDR3 DNA reads TGTGCCAGCAGCTTGGCAGGGGGCAGCCACTATGGCTACACCTTC. Translated: CASSLAGGSHYGYTF.